This is a list of T cell receptor beta chains from one sample in a study of OX40 agonist ivuxolimab in advanced cancers. Sequenced by immunoSEQ multiplex PCR; TCRdb stores in-frame clones only, minus some. The table has fewer than 40,000 clones, around 81% seen once. Source: CD4+ or CD8+ T cells sorted from blood, taken in a trial of the OX40 agonist ivuxolimab. All receptors derive from an adult with an advanced solid tumor such as melanoma, head and neck, liver or kidney cancer. The CDR3 runs from the conserved cysteine through the conserved F or W. D genes are given only for firm matches. Size is stated for part of the rows, as once, few or many counts, or as a class when the clone is expanded.

J gene | clone size | V gene | D gene | CDR3 DNA | CDR3 protein
TRBJ2-3 | NA | TRBV5-1 | NA | TGCGCCAGTTCCTCGGTCACCAACACAGATACGCAGTATTTT | CASSSVTNTDTQYF
TRBJ2-2 | NA | TRBV11-3 | NA | TGTGCCAGCAGCCTGGGGGCTGGCGGGGAGCTGTTTTTT | CASSLGAGGELFF
TRBJ2-1 | NA | TRBV11-2 | NA | TGTGCCAGCAGCTTAGTGTGGGCCTCGAATGAGCAGTTCTTC | CASSLVWASNEQFF
TRBJ2-3 | NA | TRBV5-4 | TRBD1 | TGTGCCAGCCAGGACAGGGCCGCAGATACGCAGTATTTT | CASQDRAADTQYF
TRBJ2-2 | NA | TRBV4-2 | NA | TGTGCCAGCAGCCCGGGACTTGAGACTCCGAACACCGGGGAGCTGTTTTTT | CASSPGLETPNTGELFF
TRBJ2-3 | NA | TRBV5-5 | TRBD2 | TGTGCCAGCAGCGGACTAGCGGGGGATGCAGATACGCAGTATTTT | CASSGLAGDADTQYF
TRBJ1-1 | NA | TRBV30 | NA | TGTGCCTGGAGTGAGGGTCGGGAAGCTGAAGCTTTCTTT | CAWSEGREAEAFF
TRBJ2-7 | few | TRBV4-3 | NA | TGCGCCAGCAGCCAAGATAACTATAGTCCCTCAAGCTACGAGCAGTACTTC | CASSQDNYSPSSYEQYF
TRBJ1-1 | NA | TRBV19 | NA | TGTGCCAGTAGTATAGTGGGGGGCCCTGAAGCTTTCTTT | CASSIVGGPEAFF
TRBJ2-1 | NA | TRBV5-4 | NA | TGTGCCAGCAGCATGGGAAGCCAAGAGCAGTTCTTC | CASSMGSQEQFF
TRBJ2-7 | few | TRBV2 | NA | TGTGCCAGCAGTGTACAGGGCTACGAGCAGTACTTC | CASSVQGYEQYF
TRBJ2-7 | NA | TRBV18 | TRBD1 | TGTGCCAGCTCACCCCGCCAATCCGGGACAGCCTCCTACGAGCAGTACTTC | CASSPRQSGTASYEQYF
TRBJ1-1 | NA | TRBV6-1 | NA | TGTGCCAGCAGTTCTACAGTGAACACTGAAGCTTTCTTT | CASSSTVNTEAFF
TRBJ2-7 | NA | TRBV7-9 | NA | TGTGCCAGCAGCTCTGAGAGGGCGGTCTACGAGCAGTACTTC | CASSSERAVYEQYF
TRBJ2-7 | NA | TRBV10-3 | NA | TGTGCCATCAGTGAGGGGCAGGCCGTGAACGAGCAGTACTTC | CAISEGQAVNEQYF
TRBJ2-1 | NA | TRBV28 | TRBD2 | TGTGCCAGCAGTCATAGCGGGAGTGGGAATGAGCAGTTCTTC | CASSHSGSGNEQFF
TRBJ2-1 | NA | TRBV12-1 | NA | TGTGCCAGTTTTATGGGCGGTTGTTGCAATGAGCAGTTCTTC | CASFMGGCCNEQFF
TRBJ2-5 | NA | TRBV5-1 | NA | TGCGCCAGCAGCTTGGAGGCCTCAGGCCTTAAGAAAACCCAGTACTTC | CASSLEASGLKKTQYF
TRBJ2-7 | NA | TRBV6-1 | NA | TGTGCCAGCAGGGTTCAGGGGAGGAACTACGAGCAGTACTTC | CASRVQGRNYEQYF
TRBJ1-1 | NA | TRBV5-1 | NA | TGCGCCAGCAGCTGGGGAGTTAGGGGCGCTGAAGCTTTCTTT | CASSWGVRGAEAFF
TRBJ1-5 | NA | TRBV10-3 | NA | TGTGCCATCAGCGGCGACGATCAGCCCCAGCATTTT | CAISGDDQPQHF
TRBJ1-2 | NA | TRBV19 | TRBD1 | TGTGCCAGTAGTACCCCGCCGACAGGGGAGAGGAGAGGCTACACCTTC | CASSTPPTGERRGYTF
TRBJ2-7 | NA | TRBV30 | NA | TGTGCCTGGAGTGTACGGAGGGAAGAGCAGTACTTC | CAWSVRREEQYF
TRBJ2-3 | NA | TRBV27 | TRBD1 | TGTGCCAGCAGGTCTCGAGGAACAGGGGGACACGAGAGCACAGATACGCAGTATTTT | CASRSRGTGGHESTDTQYF
TRBJ2-2 | NA | TRBV6-5 | NA | TGTGCCAGCAGTTACAGTAGGAACACCGGGGAGCTGTTTTTT | CASSYSRNTGELFF
TRBJ1-1 | NA | TRBV7-9 | NA | TGTGCCAGCAGCACAACTATGAACACTGAAGCTTTCTTT | CASSTTMNTEAFF
TRBJ2-7 | NA | TRBV5-4 | NA | TGTGCCAGCAGCCCGTCGGTTGGGTACGAGCAGTACTTC | CASSPSVGYEQYF
TRBJ2-2 | NA | TRBV5-1 | NA | TGCGCCAGCAGCTTGGATTCTAACACCGGGGAGCTGTTTTTT | CASSLDSNTGELFF
TRBJ1-2 | once | TRBV7-2 | NA | TGTGCCAGCAGGCCGGGGACCTTTGGCTACACCTTC | CASRPGTFGYTF
TRBJ1-2 | NA | TRBV29-1 | TRBD1 | TGCAGCTTCCTGACAGGGAACTATGGCTACACCTTC | CSFLTGNYGYTF
TRBJ2-5 | NA | TRBV7-8 | NA | TGTGCCAGCAGCCCACGGGAGACCCAGTACTTC | CASSPRETQYF
TRBJ2-1 | NA | TRBV6-5 | NA | TGTGCCAGCAGTTATTGGGGGGATGGGGTTGAGCAGTTCTTC | CASSYWGDGVEQFF
TRBJ2-3 | NA | TRBV19 | TRBD1 | TGTGCCAGTAGTGCCTCGGTGACGGGACAGGGCACAGATACGCAGTATTTT | CASSASVTGQGTDTQYF
TRBJ2-5 | NA | TRBV6-5 | TRBD1 | TGTGCCAGCAGTTGGGGGGACAGGACCCAAGAGACCCAGTACTTC | CASSWGDRTQETQYF
TRBJ2-2 | NA | TRBV6-5 | NA | TGTGCCAGCAGCTCCGACAAGAACACCGGGGAGCTGTTTTTT | CASSSDKNTGELFF
TRBJ1-4 | NA | TRBV7-9 | NA | TGTGCCAGCAGCTTCGGGACACAGAATGAAAAACTGTTTTTT | CASSFGTQNEKLFF
TRBJ2-2 | NA | TRBV18 | TRBD1 | TGTGCCAGCTCACCAGACAGGGCAGGCACCGGGGAGCTGTTTTTT | CASSPDRAGTGELFF
TRBJ2-7 | NA | TRBV18 | NA | TGTGCCAGCTCACCATCCATAAGGGGGAAGCAATCAGCCTCCTACGAGCAGTACTTC | CASSPSIRGKQSASYEQYF
TRBJ1-5 | NA | TRBV5-5 | NA | TGTGCCAGCAGCTTGGACTCGGGTAGCAATCAGCCCCAGCATTTT | CASSLDSGSNQPQHF
TRBJ1-2 | NA | TRBV9 | NA | TGTGCCAGCAGCTTGTTTCCCGGACCTTACTATGGCTACACCTTC | CASSLFPGPYYGYTF
TRBJ2-5 | NA | TRBV15 | TRBD1 | TGTGCCACCAGCAAAGGGGGCTGGGAGACCCAGTACTTC | CATSKGGWETQYF
TRBJ2-2 | NA | TRBV7-2 | NA | TGTGCCAGCAGCTTAGTTCGTTCGAACACCGGGGAGCTGTTTTTT | CASSLVRSNTGELFF
TRBJ2-3 | NA | TRBV18 | NA | TGTGCCAGCTCACCACTAGATACGCAGTATTTT | CASSPLDTQYF
TRBJ2-5 | NA | TRBV6-1 | TRBD1 | TGTGCCAGCAGTGTCTTACAGGGGGCTGTGGAGACCCAGTACTTC | CASSVLQGAVETQYF
TRBJ2-3 | NA | TRBV18 | NA | TGTGCCAGCTCACCACAGGGGCCTAGCACAGATACGCAGTATTTT | CASSPQGPSTDTQYF
TRBJ2-6 | NA | TRBV7-9 | NA | TGTGCCAGCAGGGTTTACTCTGGGGCCAACGTCCTGACTTTC | CASRVYSGANVLTF
TRBJ2-1 | NA | TRBV28 | TRBD2 | TGTGCCAGCAGCGCAGGTGCAGCGGGAGGGGGCAATGAGCAGTTCTTC | CASSAGAAGGGNEQFF
TRBJ1-1 | NA | TRBV7-9 | NA | TGTGCCAGCAGCTTAGTTGAGACAGGAGCTTTCTTT | CASSLVETGAFF
TRBJ2-7 | NA | TRBV5-1 | NA | TGCGCCAGCAGCTTGGTTGGCGCTGGGGAGCAGTACTTC | CASSLVGAGEQYF